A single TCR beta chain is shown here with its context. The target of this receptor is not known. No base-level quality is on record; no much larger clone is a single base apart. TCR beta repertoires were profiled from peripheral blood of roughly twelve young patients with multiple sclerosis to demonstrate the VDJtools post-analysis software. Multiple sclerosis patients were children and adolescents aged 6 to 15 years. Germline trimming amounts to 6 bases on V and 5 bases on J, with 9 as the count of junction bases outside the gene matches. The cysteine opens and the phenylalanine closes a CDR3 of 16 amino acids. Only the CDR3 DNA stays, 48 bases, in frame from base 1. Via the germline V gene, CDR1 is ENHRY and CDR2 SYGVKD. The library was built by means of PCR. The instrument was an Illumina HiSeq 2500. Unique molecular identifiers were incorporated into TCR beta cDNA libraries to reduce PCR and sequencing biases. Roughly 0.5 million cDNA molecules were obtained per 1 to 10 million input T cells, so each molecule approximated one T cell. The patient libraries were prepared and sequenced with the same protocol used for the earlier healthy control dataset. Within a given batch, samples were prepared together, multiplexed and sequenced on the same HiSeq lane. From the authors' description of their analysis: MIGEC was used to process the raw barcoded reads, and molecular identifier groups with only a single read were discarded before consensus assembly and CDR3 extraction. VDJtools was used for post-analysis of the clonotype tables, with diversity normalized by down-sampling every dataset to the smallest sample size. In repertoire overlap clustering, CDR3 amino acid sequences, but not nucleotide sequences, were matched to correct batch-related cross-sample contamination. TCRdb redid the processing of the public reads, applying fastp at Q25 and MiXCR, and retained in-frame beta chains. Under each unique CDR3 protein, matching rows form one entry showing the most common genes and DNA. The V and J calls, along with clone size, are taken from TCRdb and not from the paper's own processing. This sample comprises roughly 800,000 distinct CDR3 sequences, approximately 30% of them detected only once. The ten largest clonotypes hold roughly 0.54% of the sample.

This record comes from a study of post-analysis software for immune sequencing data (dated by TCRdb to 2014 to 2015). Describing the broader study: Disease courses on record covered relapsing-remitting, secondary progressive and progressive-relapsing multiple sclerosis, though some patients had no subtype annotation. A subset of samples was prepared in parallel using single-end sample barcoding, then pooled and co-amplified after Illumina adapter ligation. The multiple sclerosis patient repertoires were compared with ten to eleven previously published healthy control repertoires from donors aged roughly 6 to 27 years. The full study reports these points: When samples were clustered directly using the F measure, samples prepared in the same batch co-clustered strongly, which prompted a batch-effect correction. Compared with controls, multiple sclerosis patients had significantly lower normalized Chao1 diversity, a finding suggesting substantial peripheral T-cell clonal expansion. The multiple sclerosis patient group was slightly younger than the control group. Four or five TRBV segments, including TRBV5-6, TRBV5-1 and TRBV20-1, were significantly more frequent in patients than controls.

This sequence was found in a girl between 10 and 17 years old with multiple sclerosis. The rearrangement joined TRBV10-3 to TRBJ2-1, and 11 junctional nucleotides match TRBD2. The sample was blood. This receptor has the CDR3 CAIRVLAGGADNEQFF. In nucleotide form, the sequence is TGTGCCATCAGGGTCTTAGCGGGAGGGGCGGACAATGAGCAGTTCTTC.